This entry features one TCR beta chain sequence. Its antigen is unknown. Base-call qualities are not available, and no considerably larger clone is one nucleotide away. This sample stems from a study of esophageal squamous cell carcinoma under preoperative chemotherapy (dated by TCRdb to the late 2010s). General notes on the study: Both tumor-infiltrating lymphocytes and peripheral blood T cells had their TCR repertoires profiled in the study. In patients with esophageal squamous cell carcinoma, the study looked at what paclitaxel-nedaplatin chemotherapy did to T-cell receptor repertoires. About 5 patients with primary esophageal squamous cell carcinoma made up the cohort. Repertoires from samples obtained before paclitaxel-nedaplatin therapy were compared with repertoires from samples obtained after paclitaxel-nedaplatin therapy. On the study overall, not on this receptor specifically: Immediate and substantial changes in clonotype frequency were induced by paclitaxel-nedaplatin therapy, and contraction rather than amplification was more likely to be observed among abundant clones. The cohort was small, with only five or six patients with esophageal squamous cell carcinoma analyzed. Post-treatment tumor-infiltrating lymphocytes appeared to be derived in part from peripheral T cells migrating into the tumor, rather than solely from local clonal changes. TCR diversity increased significantly in peripheral T cells after chemotherapy, but not in tumor-infiltrating lymphocytes.

The junction shows trimming of 6 bases on V and 0 bases on J, plus 14 bases between the germline ends. From cysteine to phenylalanine, the CDR3 is 15 amino acids long. The read is trimmed to its CDR3 DNA, 45 bases read in frame from base 1. CDR1 MDHEN and CDR2 SYDVKM were looked up in the germline V gene. Library construction relied on PCR. The listed sequencing device is HiSeq X Ten. TCR repertoires were characterized by high-throughput sequencing. TCRdb trimmed the raw reads at Q25, called clones with MiXCR and kept productive beta chains. Entries that share a CDR3 protein sequence are merged under the most common genes and DNA. The sample contains about 15,000 distinct CDR3 sequences, under 55% of them found a single time. Approximately 30% of the sample belongs to the ten largest clones. Interpreted using the paper, the time point label stands for: before preoperative PTX-NDP chemotherapy. Patients received paclitaxel-nedaplatin as preoperative chemotherapy before surgery.

This receptor was obtained from a human donor with esophageal squamous cell carcinoma. The donor label of this sample is uncertain. This sample was gathered from a patient given preoperative chemotherapy. The rearranged segments are TRBV28 and TRBJ1-2; a weak D assignment points to TRBD1 (5 bases agree). The base sequence is TGTGCCAGCAGCCCGGGGCTGACAGCTAACTATGGCTACACCTTC. It translates to CASSPGLTANYGYTF.